This T cell receptor beta chain appears in the sequencing data of a study of T cells in Graves' hyperthyroidism and ophthalmopathy. RNA transcripts served as the template for amplifying TCR beta CDR3 regions. With the HTBI primer set, the TCR CDR3 went through a first round of RT-PCR. A single record per CDR3 protein comes from TCRdb applying MiXCR to the multiplex PCR reads. The table lists around 300,000 distinct CDR3 sequences, 14% of them singletons, with 20% to 25% in the top ten. This clonotype appeared many times. The receptor was derived from a woman in her thirties with Graves' hyperthyroidism. The material sequenced was blood.

CDR3 residues: CASSLMTGNQPQHF. The DNA for the CDR3 is TGTGCCAGCAGTTTAATGACAGGTAATCAGCCCCAGCATTTT. V gene TRBV12-3 or TRBV12-4 combines with J gene TRBJ1-5, with a weak D call TRBD1 (6 bases). The CDR3 extends over 14 amino acids. V gave up 2 bases and J gave up 4 bases, with 9 bases separating them.